The present T cell receptor (beta chain) was sequenced within a study of cytomegalovirus exposure and HLA in healthy donors (dated by TCRdb to 2015 to 2018). Regarding the study in general: An earlier analysis of about 530 of the donors reported roughly 300 Gb of sequence data and some 110 million unique TCR beta sequences obtained from about 170 million T cells. An early release that covered fewer than 750 HLA-typed donors contained approximately 320 gigabases of sequencing data and about 93 million unique TCR sequences. Of the 398 genotyped donors, approximately 80% fell in the genetic ancestry cluster associated with self-reported Caucasian donors. The study aimed to test whether cataloging public T cell receptors could reveal signatures of past pathogen exposure. Using immunosequencing, the study profiled T cell repertoires from fewer than 700 subjects and related those repertoires to cytomegalovirus serostatus. Besides the first cohort of roughly 660 subjects, a separate validation cohort made up of over a hundred different subjects was used. To predict cytomegalovirus infection status, the study brought together high-throughput TCR immunosequencing, statistical association of individual TCRs with disease status, and machine learning. In a later analysis, previously published TCR beta repertoires from 600 to 850 donors were re-analyzed and high-resolution HLA genotyping was added so that TCR occurrence patterns could be studied. Rather than using new phenotypic data, the later analysis identified candidate immune exposures from TCR beta sequences and from how often those sequences occurred across donors. To decide whether each TCR beta V gene segment behaved as functional or pseudogenic, an earlier analysis of some 540 of the donors relied on high-throughput TCR beta sequencing. Alongside the repertoire data, information on donor age, sex, ethnicity and CMV serostatus was compiled. A later genetic analysis used genome-wide SNP genotypes for about three fifths of the roughly 700 donors, treating that subset as a discovery cohort. Every repertoire in the discovery cohort had been generated on one and the same sequencing platform. HLA typing covered class I and class II loci at four-digit resolution. Typing coverage varied by locus: roughly 629-640 donors for A, B, C, DRB1 and DQB1; more than 500 for DQA1; more than 600 for DPA1; around 490 for DPB1. Roughly five DR-DQ haplotypes were handled as single units for association and clustering because linkage in the cohort was strong. Among 398 genotyped donors of the cohort, an average of about 240,000 unique TCR beta nucleotide sequences was sequenced per donor, of which 15% to 20% were non-productive. Broader findings and caveats from the paper: Several of the top co-occurrence clusters appeared to be linked to parvovirus B19, influenza, CMV and Epstein-Barr virus, according to a later analysis. HLA typing was unavailable for some donors at each locus, so association tests used only the typed subset. According to a later analysis, most CMV-associated TCR beta chains appeared to be HLA-restricted, and the HLA associations seemed to be driven largely by CMV exposure. An association between a missense DCLRE1C variant and V-gene and J-gene trimming of TCR beta chains was found in a later genetic analysis and replicated in an independent cohort. In a later analysis, HLA-associated TCR beta chains showed more clonal expansion and lower generation probabilities than non-associated chains that were equally common. According to the authors, the approach could potentially be generalized to other disease states and immunological phenotypes. The study gave a list of about 150 TCR beta chains associated with cytomegalovirus. Seventeen rarely observed V segments, including chromosome 9 orphons, were excluded from the earlier analysis of approximately 500 of the donors because counts were too low. The sequencing pipeline was judged likely to have produced a cluster of highly shared sequence variants as a technical artifact. Correlated functional status among segregating V segments might reflect linkage disequilibrium, but an unknown experimental factor could not be ruled out. This cohort had only TCR beta chains sequenced, and the lack of alpha or paired-chain data limited which features could be detected. The classifier was reported to diagnose cytomegalovirus status with high specificity and sensitivity in both the original and validation cohorts. In a later genetic analysis, fewer N-insertions in productive TCRs were reported among donors in an Asian-associated ancestry cluster than the roughly 700-donor mean. According to a later analysis, TCR association rates differed among HLA loci, with DRB1 alleles showing the most associated TCRs and HLA-C alleles showing the fewest. The only immune exposure information available for the cohort was CMV serostatus. Assigning TCR associations to individual alleles was difficult when HLA alleles, especially DR and DQ, strongly co-occurred. Three of the identified cytomegalovirus-associated TCR beta chains were confirmed in vitro to be specific for cytomegalovirus antigens. Roughly uniform sequencing depth across donors was assumed in presence/absence analyses, although this assumption may not hold. While some public TCRs were present in many individuals, most TCR sequences turned up only very rarely across donors. In an earlier analysis of under 600 of the donors, most TCR beta V segments were observed in productive rearrangements about 87% or about 30% of the time, broadly matching IMGT annotations. A later analysis associated 16,951 TCR beta sequences with specific HLA alleles at a false discovery rate of 0.05. A further reported finding was that TCR beta sequences accurately predicted the HLA-A and HLA-B alleles for most subjects in the first cohort.

The cohort consisted of 600 to 750 healthy bone marrow donors. All cohort members were sampled while nominally healthy, although unrecorded immune exposures were likely present. The donor tested CMV seronegative and was one of the 352 seronegative cohort members. Every donor gave a peripheral blood sample, and the peripheral blood mononuclear cells from that sample were used for TCR beta sequencing. Genomic DNA extraction from the blood cell samples was performed with the Qiagen DNeasy Blood Extraction Kit. Of note for this clone: The antigen this receptor binds is unknown. No per-base quality is available; no much larger clone lies one base away.

The method was the immunoSEQ multiplex PCR assay. For the multiplex PCR, a mixture combining 60 forward primers for TCR Vbeta segments and 13 reverse primers for TCR Jbeta segments was used. The CDR3 region of rearranged TCR beta genes was amplified from genomic DNA by a multiplex PCR assay. Amplified TCR beta libraries were sequenced as 87-base-pair reads on the Illumina HiSeq System. Processing in the source paper ran as follows. Across the 500 to 850 repertoires, a later analysis counted some 81 million unique TCR beta chains, about 10 million of which were shared by at least two donors. Raw reads were error-corrected and collapsed into unique sequences by a nearest-neighbor algorithm in which closely related sequences were merged to remove PCR and sequencing errors. V, D and J gene segments were assigned by aligning CDR3 sequences to IMGT reference sequences. For a sequence to be retained, a match of at least six nucleotides was required to both a V gene segment and a J gene segment. Rearrangements were called productive when the CDR3 lacked stop codons and stayed in frame with V and J; all others were non-productive. Following IMGT convention, CDR3 was defined as the stretch from the second conserved V-encoded cysteine up to the conserved J-encoded phenylalanine. The earlier analysis of some 550 of the donors excluded any sequence lacking an unambiguous match to a single V gene segment. In an earlier analysis of some 590 of the donors, a V segment was called functional when productive rearrangements were above 56.7%, and segregating when the standard deviation between donors exceeded 5%. A statistical classification framework was built to diagnose cytomegalovirus status from the catalog of TCR beta chain sequences. V and J gene assignment, in a later analysis, came from comparing TCR nucleotide sequences with IMGT/GENE-DB human TR gene sequences. Using the TCRdist pipeline, a later analysis assigned CDR3 sequences along with most-parsimonious VDJ recombination scenarios. In a later analysis, each TCR beta chain was defined by its CDR3 amino acid sequence together with its V-gene family, and reads lacking a unique V-gene family were excluded. To address suspected cross-contamination and a sequencing artifact, a later analysis removed approximately 600 highly shared, low-generation-probability nucleotide sequences. For each public chain, a later analysis derived a clonal expansion index from normalized ranks of inferred template counts within each repertoire. A later analysis computed generation probabilities with a VDJ recombination model fitted to out-of-frame rearrangements, and checked the results against IGoR. A later analysis scored TCR-TCR, TCR-HLA and TCR-CMV co-occurrence with hypergeometric tests, applying a repertoire-size bias correction to TCR pairs. In a later analysis, false discovery rates were estimated by permuting HLA or CMV assignments 20 times. In a later analysis, co-occurring TCRs were grouped with DBSCAN, and TCRdist sequence similarity was added when clustering was performed within HLA-allele-positive subsets. Co-occurrence clustering excluded repertoires with fewer than 30,000 or more than 120,000 public chains, plus five with anomalous nucleotide sharing. The immuneACCESS repertoire file appears here via TCRdb, limited to in-frame rearrangements. These files lack a portion of the clones; in checked studies, under half of the deficit traces to unresolved V genes, and the cause of the others is not known. The V and J calls and clone size are taken from that table; D and trimming were inferred from the DNA. The sample table contains about 170,000 clones; only one count was recorded for about three quarters of them. The top ten hold less than 1% of the sample.

The material sequenced was PBMCs. This clonotype originated in a female donor in good health and CMV-seronegative.

The CDR3 loop reads CASSPWEGGKLFF. Read as DNA, the sequence is TGTGCCAGCAGTCCCTGGGAGGGTGGAAAACTGTTTTTT. The sequence is built from TRBV28 and TRBJ1-4; no D gene call is confident. Taken from cysteine to phenylalanine, the CDR3 has 13 residues. Just the 39-base CDR3 DNA is kept, in frame starting at base 1. As encoded in the germline V gene, CDR1 is MDHEN while CDR2 is SYDVKM. Trimming costs V 5 bases and J 10 bases, and their ends lie 14 bases apart.